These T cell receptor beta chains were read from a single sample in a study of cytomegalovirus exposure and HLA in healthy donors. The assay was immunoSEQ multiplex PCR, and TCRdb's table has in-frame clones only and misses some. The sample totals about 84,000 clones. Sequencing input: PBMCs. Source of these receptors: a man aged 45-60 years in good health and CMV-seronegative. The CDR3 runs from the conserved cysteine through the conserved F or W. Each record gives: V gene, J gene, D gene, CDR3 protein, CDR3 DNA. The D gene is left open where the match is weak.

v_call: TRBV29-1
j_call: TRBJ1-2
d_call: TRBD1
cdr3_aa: CSVEDPRGHGYTF
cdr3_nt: TGCAGCGTTGAAGATCCTAGGGGGCATGGCTACACCTTC

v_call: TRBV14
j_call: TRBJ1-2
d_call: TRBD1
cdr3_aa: CASSHRTGDFNYGYTF
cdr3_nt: TGTGCCAGCAGCCACCGGACAGGGGACTTCAACTATGGCTACACCTTC

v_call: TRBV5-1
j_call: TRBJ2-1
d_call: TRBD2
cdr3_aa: CASQGLAGAGSNEQFF
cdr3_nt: TGCGCCAGCCAGGGACTAGCGGGGGCCGGGTCGAATGAGCAGTTCTTC

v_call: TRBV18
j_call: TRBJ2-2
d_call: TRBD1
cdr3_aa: CASSPPGQGNTGELFF
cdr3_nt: TGTGCCAGCTCTCCGCCCGGACAGGGTAACACCGGGGAGCTGTTTTTT

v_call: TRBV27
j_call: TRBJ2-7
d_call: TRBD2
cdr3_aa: CASSPPIPLAGVDEQYF
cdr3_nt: TGTGCCAGCAGTCCTCCGATCCCTCTAGCGGGGGTGGACGAGCAGTACTTC

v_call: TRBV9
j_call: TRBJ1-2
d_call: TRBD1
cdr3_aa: CASSRTGSGEGYTF
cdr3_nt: TGTGCCAGCAGCCGGACAGGTTCGGGGGAGGGCTACACCTTC

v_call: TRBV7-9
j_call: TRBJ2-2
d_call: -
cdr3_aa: CASSHRVTGELFF
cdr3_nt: TGTGCCAGCAGCCACAGGGTTACCGGGGAGCTGTTTTTT

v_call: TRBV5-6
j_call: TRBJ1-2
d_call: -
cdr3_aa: CASSPGRDYGYTF
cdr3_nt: TGTGCCAGCAGCCCCGGCAGGGACTATGGCTACACCTTC

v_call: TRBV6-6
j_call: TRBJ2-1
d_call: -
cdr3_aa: CASSSGTYNEQFF
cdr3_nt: TGTGCCAGCAGTTCCGGGACCTACAATGAGCAGTTCTTC

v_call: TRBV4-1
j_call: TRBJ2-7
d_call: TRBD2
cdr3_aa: CASSQEEAGIYEQYF
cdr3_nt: TGCGCCAGCAGCCAAGAAGAAGCGGGAATTTACGAGCAGTACTTC

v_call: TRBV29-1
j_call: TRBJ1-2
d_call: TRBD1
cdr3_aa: CSGGTGYSWGYTF
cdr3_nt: TGCAGCGGGGGGACAGGGTACTCCTGGGGCTACACCTTC

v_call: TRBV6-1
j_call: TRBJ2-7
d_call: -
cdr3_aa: CASSVEGWSYEQYF
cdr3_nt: TGTGCCAGCAGTGTAGAGGGATGGTCTTACGAGCAGTACTTC

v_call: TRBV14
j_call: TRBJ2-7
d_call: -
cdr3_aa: CASSLDPTGYEQYF
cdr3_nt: TGTGCCAGCAGCCTTGACCCTACAGGCTACGAGCAGTACTTC

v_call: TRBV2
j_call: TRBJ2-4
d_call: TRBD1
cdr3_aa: CASSARTGENIQYF
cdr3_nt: TGTGCCAGCAGTGCGAGGACAGGGGAAAACATTCAGTACTTC

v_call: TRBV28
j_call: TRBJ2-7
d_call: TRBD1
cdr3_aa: CASSGTGGARDEQYF
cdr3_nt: TGTGCCAGCAGTGGGACAGGGGGAGCACGGGACGAGCAGTACTTC

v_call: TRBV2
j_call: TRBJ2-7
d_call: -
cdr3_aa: CASRDRLSVYEQYF
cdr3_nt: TGTGCCAGCAGAGACAGATTATCCGTTTACGAGCAGTACTTC

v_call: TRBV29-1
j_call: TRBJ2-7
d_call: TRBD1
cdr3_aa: CSVDSGTGDEQYF
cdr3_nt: TGCAGCGTTGATTCCGGGACAGGGGACGAGCAGTACTTC

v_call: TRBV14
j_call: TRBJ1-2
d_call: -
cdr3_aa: CASSLGRYYGYTF
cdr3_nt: TGTGCCAGCAGCCTCGGGAGGTACTATGGCTACACCTTC

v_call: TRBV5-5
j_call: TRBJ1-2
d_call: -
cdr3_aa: CASSLVDSNYGYTF
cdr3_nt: TGTGCCAGCAGCTTGGTCGACAGCAACTATGGCTACACCTTC

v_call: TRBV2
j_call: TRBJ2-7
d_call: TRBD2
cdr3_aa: CASSVTSGGHYEQYF
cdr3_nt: TGTGCCAGCAGTGTTACTAGCGGGGGACACTACGAGCAGTACTTC

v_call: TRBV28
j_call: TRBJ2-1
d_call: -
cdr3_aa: CASSFRLERLQFF
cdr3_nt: TGTGCCAGCAGTTTCCGACTCGAACGGTTGCAGTTCTTC

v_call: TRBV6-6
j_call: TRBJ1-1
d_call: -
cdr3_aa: CASLWSTGYREAFF
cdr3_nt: TGTGCCAGTTTGTGGTCAACAGGGTATAGGGAAGCTTTCTTT

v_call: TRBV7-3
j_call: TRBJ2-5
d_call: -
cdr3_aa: CASSPGSTAGKTQYF
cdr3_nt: TGTGCCAGCAGCCCCGGTTCGACAGCTGGAAAGACCCAGTACTTC

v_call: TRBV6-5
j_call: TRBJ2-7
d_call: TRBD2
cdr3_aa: CASSYQASGTYEQYF
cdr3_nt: TGTGCCAGCAGTTACCAGGCTAGCGGGACTTACGAGCAGTACTTC

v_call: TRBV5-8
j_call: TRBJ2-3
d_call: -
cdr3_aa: CASSALVSGTDTQYF
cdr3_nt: TGTGCCAGCAGCGCTCTAGTTTCGGGCACAGATACGCAGTATTTT

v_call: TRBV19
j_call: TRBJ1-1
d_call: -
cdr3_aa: CASSIDRWGGTEAFF
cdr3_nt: TGTGCCAGTAGTATAGACCGCTGGGGGGGCACTGAAGCTTTCTTT

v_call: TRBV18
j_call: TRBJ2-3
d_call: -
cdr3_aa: CASSYTDTQYF
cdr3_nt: TGTGCCAGCTCTTACACAGATACGCAGTATTTT

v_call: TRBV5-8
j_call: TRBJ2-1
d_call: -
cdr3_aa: CASSLDRAVEQFF
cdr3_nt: TGTGCCAGCAGCTTGGACAGGGCGGTCGAGCAGTTCTTC

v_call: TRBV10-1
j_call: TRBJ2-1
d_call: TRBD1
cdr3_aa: CASSDPGTGGDEQFF
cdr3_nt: TGCGCCAGCAGTGATCCCGGGACAGGGGGTGATGAGCAGTTCTTC

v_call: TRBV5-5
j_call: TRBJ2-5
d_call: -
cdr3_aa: CASSLVGRGVQETQYF
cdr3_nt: TGTGCCAGCAGCTTGGTGGGGCGGGGAGTCCAAGAGACCCAGTACTTC

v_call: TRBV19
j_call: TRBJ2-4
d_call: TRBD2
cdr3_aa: CASSIGLAGLARF
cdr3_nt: TGTGCCAGTAGTATAGGACTAGCGGGGCTGGCACGTTTC

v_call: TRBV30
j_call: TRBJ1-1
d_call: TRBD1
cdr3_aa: CAWSVFGTGKAFF
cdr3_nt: TGTGCCTGGAGTGTGTTCGGGACAGGGAAAGCTTTCTTT

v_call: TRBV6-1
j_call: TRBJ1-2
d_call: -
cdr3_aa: CASSGQVLYTF
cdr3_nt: TGTGCCAGCAGTGGACAGGTTCTCTACACCTTC

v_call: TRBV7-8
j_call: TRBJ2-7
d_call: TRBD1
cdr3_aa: CASSGRQGPSYEQYF
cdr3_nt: TGTGCCAGCAGCGGCCGACAGGGGCCCTCCTACGAGCAGTACTTC

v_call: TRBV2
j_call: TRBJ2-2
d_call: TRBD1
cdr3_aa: CASSWTGGRGELFF
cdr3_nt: TGTGCCAGCAGTTGGACAGGGGGTCGCGGGGAGCTGTTTTTT

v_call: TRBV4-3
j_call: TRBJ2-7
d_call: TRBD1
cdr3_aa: CASSQVPGTVAYEQYF
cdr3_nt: TGCGCCAGCAGCCAAGTCCCCGGGACAGTGGCCTACGAGCAGTACTTC

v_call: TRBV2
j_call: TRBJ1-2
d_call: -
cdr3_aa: CATYQEVEGYTF
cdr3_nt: TGTGCCACTTACCAGGAGGTGGAAGGCTACACCTTC

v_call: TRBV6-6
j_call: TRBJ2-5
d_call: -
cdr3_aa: CASNGRAEGQETQYF
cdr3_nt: TGTGCCAGCAACGGGAGAGCCGAGGGCCAAGAGACCCAGTACTTC

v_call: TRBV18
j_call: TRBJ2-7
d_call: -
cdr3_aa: CASSLRAGGSSYEQYF
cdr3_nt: TGTGCCAGCTCACTACGCGCAGGTGGGAGCTCCTACGAGCAGTACTTC

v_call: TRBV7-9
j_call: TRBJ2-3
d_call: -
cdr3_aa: CASSPGLPPTDTQYF
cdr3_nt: TGTGCCAGCAGCCCGGGACTCCCTCCCACAGATACGCAGTATTTT

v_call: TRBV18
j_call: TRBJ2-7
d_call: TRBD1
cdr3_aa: CASSGDREYEQYF
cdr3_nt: TGTGCCAGCTCTGGGGACAGGGAGTACGAGCAGTACTTC

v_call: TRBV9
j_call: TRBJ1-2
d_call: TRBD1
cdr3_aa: CASSVGQGGQGEYGYTF
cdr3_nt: TGTGCCAGCAGCGTAGGACAGGGGGGCCAAGGGGAGTATGGCTACACCTTC

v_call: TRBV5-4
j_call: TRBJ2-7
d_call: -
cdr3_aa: CASSLWGDLYEQYF
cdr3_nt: TGTGCCAGCAGCTTGTGGGGGGACTTATACGAGCAGTACTTC

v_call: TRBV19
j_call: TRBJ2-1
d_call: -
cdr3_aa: CASSVYRGGNEQFF
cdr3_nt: TGTGCCAGTAGTGTCTACAGGGGAGGCAATGAGCAGTTCTTC

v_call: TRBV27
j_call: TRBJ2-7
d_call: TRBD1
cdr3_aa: CASSLGQVQNYEQYF
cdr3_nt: TGTGCCAGCAGTTTAGGACAGGTCCAGAACTACGAGCAGTACTTC

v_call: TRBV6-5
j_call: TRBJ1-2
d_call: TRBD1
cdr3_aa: CASRPTGLSNYGYTF
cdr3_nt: TGTGCCAGCAGGCCGACAGGGCTATCAAACTATGGCTACACCTTC

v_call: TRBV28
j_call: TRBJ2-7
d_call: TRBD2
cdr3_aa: CASSLVGSGGAYEQYF
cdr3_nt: TGTGCCAGCAGTTTAGTGGGTAGCGGGGGCGCCTACGAGCAGTACTTC